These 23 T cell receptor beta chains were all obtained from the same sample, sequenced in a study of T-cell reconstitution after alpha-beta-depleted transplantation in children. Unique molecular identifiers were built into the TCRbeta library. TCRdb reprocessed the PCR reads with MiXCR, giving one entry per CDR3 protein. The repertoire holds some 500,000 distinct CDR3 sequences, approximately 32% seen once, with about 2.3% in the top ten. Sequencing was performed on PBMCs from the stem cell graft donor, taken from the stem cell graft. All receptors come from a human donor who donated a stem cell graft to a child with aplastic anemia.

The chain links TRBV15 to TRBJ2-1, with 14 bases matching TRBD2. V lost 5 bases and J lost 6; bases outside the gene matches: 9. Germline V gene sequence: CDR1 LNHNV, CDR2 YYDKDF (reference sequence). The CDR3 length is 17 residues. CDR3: CATSGGLAGVSGNEQFF. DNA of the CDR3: TGTGCCACCAGCGGGGGACTAGCGGGAGTCAGCGGCAATGAGCAGTTCTTC.

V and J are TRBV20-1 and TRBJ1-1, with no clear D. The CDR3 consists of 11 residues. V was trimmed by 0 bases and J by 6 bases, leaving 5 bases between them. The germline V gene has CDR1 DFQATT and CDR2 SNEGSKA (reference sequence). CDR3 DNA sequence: TGCAGTGCTAGAGAGGGTCCTGAAGCTTTCTTT. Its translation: CSAREGPEAFF.

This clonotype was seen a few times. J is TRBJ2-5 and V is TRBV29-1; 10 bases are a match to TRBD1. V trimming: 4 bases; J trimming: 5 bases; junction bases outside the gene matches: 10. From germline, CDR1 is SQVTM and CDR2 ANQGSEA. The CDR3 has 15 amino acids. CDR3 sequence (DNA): TGCAGCGTTGGGGCCGGGACAGGGGCCGGGGAGACCCAGTACTTC. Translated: CSVGAGTGAGETQYF.

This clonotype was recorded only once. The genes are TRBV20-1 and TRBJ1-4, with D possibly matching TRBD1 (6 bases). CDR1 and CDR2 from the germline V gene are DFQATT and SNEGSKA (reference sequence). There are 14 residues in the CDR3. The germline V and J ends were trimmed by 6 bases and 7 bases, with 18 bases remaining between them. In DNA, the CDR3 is TGCAGTGCCTCCCCCGGGGGGCAAGGTGAAAAACTGTTTTTT. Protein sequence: CSASPGGQGEKLFF.

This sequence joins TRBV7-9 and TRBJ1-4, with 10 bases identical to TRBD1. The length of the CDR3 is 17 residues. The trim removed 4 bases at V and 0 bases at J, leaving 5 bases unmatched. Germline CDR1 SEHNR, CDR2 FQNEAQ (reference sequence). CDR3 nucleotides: TGTGCCAGCAGCTCCGACAGGGGGCAATCAACTAATGAAAAACTGTTTTTT. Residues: CASSSDRGQSTNEKLFF.

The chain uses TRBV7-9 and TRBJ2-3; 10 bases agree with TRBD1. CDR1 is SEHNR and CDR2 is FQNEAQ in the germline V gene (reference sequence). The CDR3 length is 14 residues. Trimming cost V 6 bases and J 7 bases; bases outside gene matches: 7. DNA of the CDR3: TGTGCCAGCAGTGGGGACAGGGGACCGAATACGCAGTATTTT. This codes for CASSGDRGPNTQYF.

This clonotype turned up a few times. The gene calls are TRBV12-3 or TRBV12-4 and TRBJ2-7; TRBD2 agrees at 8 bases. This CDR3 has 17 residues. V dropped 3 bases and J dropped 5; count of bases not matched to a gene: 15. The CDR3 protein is CASSLGGSGSVPDEQYF. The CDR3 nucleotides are TGTGCCAGCAGTTTGGGTGGGAGCGGGAGTGTTCCCGACGAGCAGTACTTC.

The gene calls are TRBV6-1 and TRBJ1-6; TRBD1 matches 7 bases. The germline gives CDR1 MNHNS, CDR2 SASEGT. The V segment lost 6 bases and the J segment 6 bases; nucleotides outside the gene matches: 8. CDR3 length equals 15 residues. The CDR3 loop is CASSTMGQRNSPLHF. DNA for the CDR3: TGTGCCAGCAGCACGATGGGACAGCGTAATTCACCCCTCCACTTT.

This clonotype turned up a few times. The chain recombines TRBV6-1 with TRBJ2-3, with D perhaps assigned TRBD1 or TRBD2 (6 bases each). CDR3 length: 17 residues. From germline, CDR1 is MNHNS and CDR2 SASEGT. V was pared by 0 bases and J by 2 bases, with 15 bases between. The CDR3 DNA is TGTGCCAGCAGTGAAGCGGGCCTAACGGGGGCCACAGATACGCAGTATTTT. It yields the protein CASSEAGLTGATDTQYF.

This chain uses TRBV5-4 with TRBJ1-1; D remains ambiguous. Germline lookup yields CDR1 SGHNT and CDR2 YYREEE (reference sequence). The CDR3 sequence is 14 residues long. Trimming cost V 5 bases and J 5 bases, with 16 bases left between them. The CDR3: CASRHGGSGTEAFF. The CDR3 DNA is TGTGCCAGCAGGCACGGCGGATCTGGGACTGAAGCTTTCTTT.

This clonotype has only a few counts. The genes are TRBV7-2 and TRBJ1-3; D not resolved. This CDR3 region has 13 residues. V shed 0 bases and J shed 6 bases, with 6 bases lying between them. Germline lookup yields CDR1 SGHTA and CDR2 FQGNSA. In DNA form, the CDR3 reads TGTGCCAGCAGCTTAGCCGTTGAAAACACCATATATTTT. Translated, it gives CASSLAVENTIYF. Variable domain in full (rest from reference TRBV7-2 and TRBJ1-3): GAGVSQSPSNKVTEKGKDVELRCDPISGHTALYWYRQSLGQGLEFLIYFQGNSAPDKSGLPSDRFSAERTGGSVSTLTIQRTQQEDSAVYLCASSLAVENTIYFGEGSWLTVV.

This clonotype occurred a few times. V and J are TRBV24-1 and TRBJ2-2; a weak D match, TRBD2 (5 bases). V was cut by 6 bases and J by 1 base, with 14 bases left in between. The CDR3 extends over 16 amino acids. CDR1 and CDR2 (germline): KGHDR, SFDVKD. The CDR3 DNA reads TGTGCCACCAGTACCTTAGCGAGCTGGAACACCGGGGAGCTGTTTTTT. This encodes CATSTLASWNTGELFF.

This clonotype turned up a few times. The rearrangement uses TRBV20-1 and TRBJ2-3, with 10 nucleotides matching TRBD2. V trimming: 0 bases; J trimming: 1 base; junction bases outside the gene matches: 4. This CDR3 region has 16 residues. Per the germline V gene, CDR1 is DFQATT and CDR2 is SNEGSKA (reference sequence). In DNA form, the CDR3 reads TGCAGTGCTAGAGATTTAGCGGGAGGCCGCACAGATACGCAGTATTTT. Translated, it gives CSARDLAGGRTDTQYF.

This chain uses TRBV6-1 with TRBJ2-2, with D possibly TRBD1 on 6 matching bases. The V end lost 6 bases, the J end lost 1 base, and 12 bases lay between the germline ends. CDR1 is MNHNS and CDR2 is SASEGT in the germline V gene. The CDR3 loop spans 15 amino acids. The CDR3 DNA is TGTGCCAGCAGCTCAACAGGGTGGAACACCGGGGAGCTGTTTTTT. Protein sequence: CASSSTGWNTGELFF.

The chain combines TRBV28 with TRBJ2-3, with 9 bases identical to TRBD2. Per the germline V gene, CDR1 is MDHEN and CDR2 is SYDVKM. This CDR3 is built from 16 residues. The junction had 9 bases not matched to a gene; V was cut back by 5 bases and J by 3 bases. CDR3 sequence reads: CASSPRPREGTDTQYF. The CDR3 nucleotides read TGTGCCAGCAGTCCCCGTCCGCGGGAGGGTACAGATACGCAGTATTTT.

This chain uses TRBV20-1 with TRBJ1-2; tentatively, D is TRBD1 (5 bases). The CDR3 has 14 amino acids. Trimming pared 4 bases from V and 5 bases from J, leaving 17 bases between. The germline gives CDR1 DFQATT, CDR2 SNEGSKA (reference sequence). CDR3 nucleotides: TGCAGTGCTACGAACCGGGACGGAGAATATGGCTACACCTTC. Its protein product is CSATNRDGEYGYTF.

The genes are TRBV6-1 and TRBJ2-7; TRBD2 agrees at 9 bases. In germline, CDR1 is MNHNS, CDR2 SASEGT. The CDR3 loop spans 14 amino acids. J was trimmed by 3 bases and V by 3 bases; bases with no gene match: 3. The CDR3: CASSETSGFYEQYF. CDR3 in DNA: TGTGCCAGCAGTGAGACTAGCGGATTCTACGAGCAGTACTTC.

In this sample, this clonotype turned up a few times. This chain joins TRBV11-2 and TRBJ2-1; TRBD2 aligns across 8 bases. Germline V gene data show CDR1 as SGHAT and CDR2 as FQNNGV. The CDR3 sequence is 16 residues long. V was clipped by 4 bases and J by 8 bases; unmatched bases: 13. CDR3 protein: CASSSRQVAGLYEQFF. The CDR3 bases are TGTGCCAGCAGCTCCCGCCAAGTAGCGGGGTTGTATGAGCAGTTCTTC.

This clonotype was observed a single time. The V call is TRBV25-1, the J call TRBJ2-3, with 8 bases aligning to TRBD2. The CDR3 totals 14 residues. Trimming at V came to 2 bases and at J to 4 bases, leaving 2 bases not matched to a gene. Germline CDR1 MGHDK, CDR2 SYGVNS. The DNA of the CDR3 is TGTGCCAGCAGTGAACGGGGGGGCGCAGATACGCAGTATTTT. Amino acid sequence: CASSERGGADTQYF.

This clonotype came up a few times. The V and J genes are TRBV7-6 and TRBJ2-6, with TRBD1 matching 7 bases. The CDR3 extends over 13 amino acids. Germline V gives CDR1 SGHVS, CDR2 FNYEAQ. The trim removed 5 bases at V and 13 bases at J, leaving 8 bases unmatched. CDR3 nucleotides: TGTGCCAGCAGCCCCGGGACAGCAGATGTCCTGACTTTC. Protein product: CASSPGTADVLTF.

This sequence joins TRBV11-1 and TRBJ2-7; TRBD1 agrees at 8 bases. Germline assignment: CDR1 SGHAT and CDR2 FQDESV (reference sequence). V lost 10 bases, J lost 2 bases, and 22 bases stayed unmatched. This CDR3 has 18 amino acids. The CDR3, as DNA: TGTGCCACCACCTCCACAGGGACAGGCTCCTATGCTCCCTACGAGCAGTACGTC. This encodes CATTSTGTGSYAPYEQYV.

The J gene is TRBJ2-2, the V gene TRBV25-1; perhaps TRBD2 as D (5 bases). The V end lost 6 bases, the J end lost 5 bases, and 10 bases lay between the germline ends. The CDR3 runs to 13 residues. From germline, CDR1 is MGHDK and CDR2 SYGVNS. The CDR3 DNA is TGTGCCAGCAGGGCTACGGGAACCGGGGAGCTGTTTTTT. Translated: CASRATGTGELFF.

CDR3 in DNA: TGTGCCAGCAGTGCCCACGGGACAGGAGAGGACAGTCAGTACTTC. Translation: CASSAHGTGEDSQYF. The rearrangement uses TRBV6-2 or TRBV6-3 and TRBJ2-4; 8 positions agree with TRBD1. J lost 12 bases, V lost 5 bases, and 15 bases had no gene match. CDR3 size: 15 residues. CDR1 and CDR2 (germline): MNHEY, SVGEGT.